This TCR beta chain was captured in a study of blood T cell repertoires in COVID-19. Clones were read by immunoSEQ multiplex PCR, and TCRdb kept only the in-frame ones, dropping some. Here the sample spans about 480,000 clones, approximately 92% being singletons. Germline CDR1 is SGHRS and CDR2 is YFSETQ. The CDR3 contains 14 residues. V was shortened by 0 bases and J by 5 bases, with 11 bases between the two germline ends. The clonotype was recovered from a young man with COVID-19, enrolled during active disease. The specimen was peripheral blood. This chain joins TRBV5-1 and TRBJ1-1; D may be TRBD1 (5 bases). The CDR3 is CASSLGQGMTEAFF. As DNA, the CDR3 is TGCGCCAGCAGCTTGGGGCAGGGTATGACTGAAGCTTTCTTT.